The 24 T cell receptor beta chains listed next were all sequenced from one sample in a study of blood T cells in healthy people across ages. Sample-barcoded 5' priming and a J-beta primer mix drove a second PCR of about 6 to 12 cycles. From the 5' RACE reads, TCRdb called clonotypes with MiXCR, one entry per CDR3 protein. The sample yields about 1.8 million distinct CDR3 sequences, 49% seen once. The sequenced sample consisted of blood. The receptors stem from a woman aged 40 to 49 in good health.

Only a few counts were recorded for this clonotype. The J gene is TRBJ2-3, the V gene TRBV9; D uncertain. Looked up from germline, CDR1 is SGDLS and CDR2 is YYNGEE. This CDR3 has 12 amino acids. V was shortened by 0 bases and J by 5 bases, with 4 bases between the two germline ends. The CDR3: CASSVDQDTQYF. In DNA, the CDR3 is TGTGCCAGCAGCGTAGATCAAGATACGCAGTATTTT.

The DNA for the CDR3 is TGTGCCAGCAGCCAGCTTAGTCCCGGGGGGGGAGAGACCCAGTACTTC. Translation: CASSQLSPGGGETQYF. The chain uses TRBV7-2 and TRBJ2-5, with 8 bases identical to TRBD2. The V gene end was trimmed by 5 bases and the J gene end by 4 bases; junction bases not matched to a gene: 12. CDR1 and CDR2 (germline): SGHTA, FQGNSA. The CDR3 runs to 16 residues.

The chain links TRBV20-1 to TRBJ1-6; a possible D gene is TRBD1 (6 bases). Germline V gene data show CDR1 as DFQATT and CDR2 as SNEGSKA (reference sequence). V was cut by 3 bases and J by 0 bases, with 12 bases left in between. The length of the CDR3 is 16 residues. CDR3 amino acids: CSASDRTSSYNSPLHF. In DNA, the CDR3 is TGCAGTGCTAGTGACAGGACGAGCTCCTATAATTCACCCCTCCACTTT.

This rearrangement joins TRBV27 to TRBJ2-7; 12 bases map to TRBD2. V lost 4 bases to trimming and J lost 1 base; unmatched junction nucleotides: 11. Germline V gene sequence: CDR1 MNHEY, CDR2 SMNVEV (reference sequence). The CDR3 covers 18 residues. CDR3: CASSSNPELAGGSYEQYF. The CDR3 region has the DNA TGTGCCAGCAGTTCCAACCCCGAACTAGCGGGGGGTTCCTACGAGCAGTACTTC.

This clonotype was counted a few times. The J gene is TRBJ1-2, the V gene TRBV5-1; 11 nucleotides match TRBD1. From germline, CDR1 is SGHRS and CDR2 YFSETQ. This CDR3 region has 14 residues. V lost 4 bases, J lost 6 bases, and 5 bases stayed unmatched. CDR3 DNA: TGCGCCAGCAGCGCCGGGACAGGGGGAGATGGCTACACCTTC. It encodes CASSAGTGGDGYTF.

This clonotype occurred a few times. The V gene is TRBV20-1, the J gene TRBJ2-1, with D unresolved. The CDR3 loop spans 14 amino acids. V shed 3 bases and J shed 5 bases, with 14 bases lying between them. Per germline, CDR1 DFQATT and CDR2 SNEGSKA (reference sequence). The CDR3 loop is CSASRLVLNNEQFF. CDR3 bases: TGCAGTGCTAGTAGGTTGGTCTTAAACAATGAGCAGTTCTTC.

A single count supports this clonotype. V is TRBV5-1 and J is TRBJ2-5; no firm D call. CDR3 length: 15 residues. V gave up 3 bases and J gave up 0 bases, with 12 bases separating them. Germline assignment: CDR1 SGHRS and CDR2 YFSETQ. CDR3 coding DNA: TGCGCCAGCAGCTCTACTCAGGCGTACCAAGAGACCCAGTACTTC. This encodes CASSSTQAYQETQYF. Looking up the rest from reference TRBV5-1 and TRBJ2-5 gives the full variable domain: KAGVTQTPRYLIKTRGQQVTLSCSPISGHRSVSWYQQTPGQGLQFLFEYFSETQRNKGNFPGRFSGRQFSNSRSEMNVSTLELGDSALYLCASSSTQAYQETQYFGPGTRLLVL.

This clonotype has only a few counts. The chain carries TRBV9 and TRBJ2-5; 8 nucleotides align to TRBD1. V shed 0 bases, J shed 1 base, and the junction held 11 bases outside the gene matches. Looked up from germline, CDR1 is SGDLS and CDR2 is YYNGEE. The CDR3 is 18 residues long. CDR3 sequence: CASSVGQGTPRFQETQYF. The CDR3 nucleotides read TGTGCCAGCAGCGTAGGACAGGGGACGCCCCGCTTCCAAGAGACCCAGTACTTC.

This chain connects TRBV28 to TRBJ2-7, with unresolved D. Germline loops: CDR1 MDHEN, CDR2 SYDVKM. V was cut by 6 bases and J by 3 bases, with 12 bases left in between. The CDR3 spans 13 residues. CDR3 region: CASRYRQFYEQYF. The CDR3 bases are TGTGCCAGCAGGTACAGACAATTCTACGAGCAGTACTTC.

This sequence joins TRBV9 and TRBJ2-3; the D gene is possibly TRBD1 (6 bases). The germline CDR1 and CDR2 sequences are SGDLS and YYNGEE. V lost 0 bases and J lost 1, with 9 bases in between. The CDR3 has 15 residues. CDR3 in amino acids: CASSVAGDRTDTQYF. CDR3 bases: TGTGCCAGCAGCGTAGCAGGGGACCGCACAGATACGCAGTATTTT.

There are a few counts of this clonotype. The chain links TRBV5-1 to TRBJ1-2; 7 bases agree with TRBD1. The CDR3 is made up of 13 amino acids. The trim removed 5 bases at V and 6 bases at J, leaving 7 bases unmatched. Germline CDR1 and CDR2: SGHRS and YFSETQ. CDR3 residues: CASRYGQDDGYTF. The CDR3 bases are TGCGCCAGCAGATACGGACAGGATGATGGCTACACCTTC.

In this sample, this clonotype turned up once. The V call is TRBV5-1, the J call TRBJ2-3; no firm D call. Germline V CDR1 and CDR2: SGHRS, YFSETQ. Trimming pared 0 bases from V and 4 bases from J, leaving 9 bases between. This CDR3 comprises 14 residues. This CDR3 is CASSLAVAPDTQYF. CDR3 DNA: TGCGCCAGCAGCTTGGCGGTAGCTCCAGATACGCAGTATTTT.

V gene TRBV20-1 combines with J gene TRBJ2-1; TRBD1 matches 7 bases. With 6 bases clipped from V and 5 bases from J, the junction kept 7 bases outside the gene matches. The CDR3 has 13 residues. CDR1 is DFQATT, CDR2 SNEGSKA, per germline (reference sequence). The CDR3 DNA reads as TGCAGTGCACTCCGGGACAGCCACAATGAGCAGTTCTTC. Protein product: CSALRDSHNEQFF.

This clonotype turned up a few times. The chain uses TRBV7-9 and TRBJ2-5; 11 nucleotides line up with TRBD2. This CDR3 contains 15 residues. Germline V lookup: CDR1 SEHNR, CDR2 FQNEAQ (reference sequence). The V and J ends lost 4 bases and 1 base, in that order; junction bases with no gene match: 2. CDR3 protein: CASSSTSGAQETQYF. The CDR3 DNA follows: TGTGCCAGCAGCTCGACTAGCGGGGCCCAAGAGACCCAGTACTTC.

The chain couples TRBV6-4 to TRBJ2-3; no firm D call. The CDR3 loop spans 15 amino acids. Trimming stripped 0 bases from V and 2 bases from J, with 9 bases between. Germline loops: CDR1 MRHNA, CDR2 SNTAGT. The CDR3 sequence: CASSDSKGFTDTQYF. The CDR3 DNA reads TGTGCCAGCAGTGACTCGAAGGGTTTCACAGATACGCAGTATTTT.

The genes are TRBV20-1 and TRBJ2-4; 10 bases line up with TRBD2. This CDR3 contains 17 residues. V dropped 3 bases and J dropped 6; count of bases not matched to a gene: 14. CDR1 and CDR2 from the germline V gene are DFQATT and SNEGSKA (reference sequence). The CDR3 DNA follows: TGCAGTGCTAGCCAGCTACCGAGCGGGGGGGCCTCAAACATTCAGTACTTC. Amino acid sequence: CSASQLPSGGASNIQYF.

The rearrangement links TRBV6-5 to TRBJ1-2; no clear D gene. The CDR3 runs 15 residues. The V gene lost 0 bases and the J gene lost 2 bases, with 10 bases spanning the gap. Germline values: CDR1 MNHEY, CDR2 SVGAGI. CDR3 loop: CASSYSRAVNYGYTF. In DNA, the CDR3 is TGTGCCAGCAGTTACTCGCGGGCGGTGAACTATGGCTACACCTTC.

The rearrangement links TRBV7-2 to TRBJ1-2; weak D call: TRBD1 (5 bases). The V end was cut by 0 bases, the J end by 8 bases, with 13 bases between. Germline V gene sequence: CDR1 SGHTA, CDR2 FQGNSA. The CDR3 loop spans 14 amino acids. The CDR3 DNA follows: TGTGCCAGCAGCTTAGCGCAGGGTAGTCGGGGCTACACCTTC. Protein: CASSLAQGSRGYTF.

This chain joins TRBV5-1 and TRBJ2-1; the match to TRBD2 covers 9 bases. This CDR3 spans 14 amino acids. CDR1 and CDR2 (germline): SGHRS, YFSETQ. Trimming took 5 bases from V and 7 from J; bases not matched to a gene: 7. CDR3 amino acids: CASSASGGTNEQFF. CDR3 sequence (DNA): TGCGCCAGCAGTGCGAGCGGGGGGACGAATGAGCAGTTCTTC.

The CDR3 coding sequence is TGTGCCAGCAGCTACCTCGGGATAGACAACAATGAGCAGTTCTTC. Its protein product is CASSYLGIDNNEQFF. The chain recombines TRBV7-8 with TRBJ2-1; D may be TRBD2 (5 bases). The length of the CDR3 is 15 residues. Germline CDR1 SGHVS, CDR2 FQNEAQ. The V end lost 4 bases, the J end lost 5 bases, and 15 bases lay between the germline ends.

This clonotype was observed a single time. The chain employs TRBV10-2 and TRBJ1-1; no clear D. The germline V gene encodes CDR1 WSHSY and CDR2 SAAADI. Deletions cut 4 bases from V and 5 bases from J, with 14 bases between. The CDR3 loop spans 14 amino acids. Here the CDR3 DNA reads TGCGCCAGCAGTGGGGCAGGCCTTATGACTGAAGCTTTCTTT. Its protein product is CASSGAGLMTEAFF.

The chain uses TRBV14 and TRBJ1-4; a weak D match, TRBD1 (5 bases). The CDR3 contains 16 residues. Trimming took 2 bases from V and 8 from J, leaving 18 bases between them. Germline loops: CDR1 SGHDN, CDR2 FVKESK. Written as DNA, the CDR3 is TGTGCCAGCAGCCAATTGACCGGGACGGTATCGGAAAAACTGTTTTTT. Protein product: CASSQLTGTVSEKLFF.

V gene TRBV6-2 or TRBV6-3 combines with J gene TRBJ2-3; tentatively, D is TRBD1 (6 bases). The CDR3 extends over 15 amino acids. Germline loops: CDR1 MNHEY, CDR2 SVGEGT. V was pared by 7 bases and J by 0 bases, with 14 bases between. CDR3 DNA sequence: TGTGCCAGCACGAGAGAAGGGGGAAGCACAGATACGCAGTATTTT. Translated, it gives CASTREGGSTDTQYF.

The table lists this clonotype with a few counts. The gene calls are TRBV24-1 and TRBJ2-5; 8 bases map to TRBD1. This CDR3 has 14 residues. V was pared by 7 bases and J by 1 base, with 4 bases of the junction left unmatched. CDR1 KGHDR and CDR2 SFDVKD come from the germline V gene. CDR3 amino acids: CATSITGGQETQYF. The CDR3 DNA follows: TGTGCCACCAGCATTACAGGGGGCCAAGAGACCCAGTACTTC.